Below, one TCR beta chain is given with its context. These data belong to a study of blood T cell repertoires in COVID-19. Study-level information: COVID-19 samples from acute and convalescent phases originated in the United States, Italy and Spain. In each case, the material was cDNA or gDNA derived from T cells, B-cell-depleted T cells, or PBMCs.

Germline values: CDR1 SGHAT, CDR2 FQNNGV. This CDR3 spans 15 amino acids. Trimming removed 0 bases from V and 1 base from J, with 6 bases in between. Authors' methods: The authors estimated nucleated cell counts from reference gene primer amplification. Assay used: immunoSEQ multiplex PCR; TCRdb lists only in-frame clones, some missing. D and trimming come from the DNA, and the V and J calls and clone size come from that table. The table has fewer than 100,000 clones, about 90% seen once. Source material: peripheral blood. This TCR was sampled from a human donor in a cohort sampled during active COVID-19. The rearrangement uses TRBV11-2 and TRBJ2-2; D unresolved. In DNA form, the CDR3 reads TGTGCCAGCAGCTTAGAGGCAGGGAACACCGGGGAGCTGTTTTTT. Amino acid sequence: CASSLEAGNTGELFF.